One and the same sample provided the 3 T cell receptor beta chains below, sequenced in a study of shared clonotypes between healthy human individuals. The repertoire was sequenced with immunoSEQ multiplex PCR; TCRdb's copy has only in-frame clones and lacks some. The sample holds around 340,000 clones, around 70% seen once. The sequenced sample was memory CD4+ T cells sorted from blood. Described subset: CD45RA-negative fraction. These receptors were taken from a man in his thirties or forties in good health.

V gene TRBV5-1 combines with J gene TRBJ2-5, with D possibly being TRBD1 (8 bases). The CDR3 sequence is 15 residues long. Germline CDR1 reads SGHRS; CDR2 reads YFSETQ. Trimming stripped 2 bases from V and 0 bases from J, with 11 bases between. In nucleotides, the CDR3 is TGCGCCAGCAGCTTACAGGGGGGGTACCAAGAGACCCAGTACTTC. Protein: CASSLQGGYQETQYF.

The chain carries TRBV11-3 and TRBJ1-2; 7 bases map to TRBD1. The CDR3 is made up of 13 amino acids. V lost 2 bases and J lost 5; bases outside the gene matches: 2. CDR1 and CDR2 from the germline V gene are SGHNT and YENEEA. As DNA, the CDR3 is TGTGCCAGCAGCTTATCAGGGGGTTATGGCTACACCTTC. Translation: CASSLSGGYGYTF.

The gene calls are TRBV11-2 and TRBJ2-3; D is uncertain. V was clipped by 3 bases and J by 0 bases, with 7 bases between them. The CDR3 covers 14 residues. Germline assignment: CDR1 SGHAT and CDR2 FQNNGV. CDR3 region: CASSLRLSTDTQYF. Written as DNA, the CDR3 is TGTGCCAGCAGCTTGAGGCTGAGCACAGATACGCAGTATTTT. The entire variable domain, with the rest obtained from reference TRBV11-2 and TRBJ2-3, is as follows: EAGVAQSPRYKIIEKRQSVAFWCNPISGHATLYWYQQILGQGPKLLIQFQNNGVVDDSQLPKDRFSAERLKGVDSTLKIQPAKLEDSAVYLCASSLRLSTDTQYFGPGTRLTVL.